The 22 T cell receptor beta chains given below trace back to one sample, sequenced in a study of blood T cell repertoires in COVID-19. Sequencing was performed with immunoSEQ multiplex PCR; in TCRdb, only in-frame clones are kept and a portion is missing. In the table there are a few hundred thousand clones, about nine tenths of which are singletons. Sequences were obtained from peripheral blood. The receptors come from a man aged 50 or older with active or convalescent COVID-19.

The chain couples TRBV12-5 to TRBJ1-1; the match to TRBD1 covers 11 bases. J was trimmed by 5 bases and V by 5 bases; bases with no gene match: 1. CDR1 is LGHNT and CDR2 is FRNRAP in the germline V gene. The CDR3 contains 13 residues. CDR3 nucleotides: TGTGCTAGTGGTGGGACAGGGGGAACTGAAGCTTTCTTT. Its protein is CASGGTGGTEAFF. Variable domain in full (rest from reference TRBV12-5 and TRBJ1-1): DARVTQTPRHKVTEMGQEVTMRCQPILGHNTVFWYRQTMMQGLELLAYFRNRAPLDDSGMPKDRFSAEMPDATLATLKIQPSEPRDSAVYFCASGGTGGTEAFFGQGTRLTVV.

The chain recombines TRBV28 with TRBJ1-2; 9 bases align to TRBD1. Germline CDR1 and CDR2: MDHEN and SYDVKM. V shed 7 bases, J shed 2 bases, and the junction held 5 bases outside the gene matches. This CDR3 has 14 residues. Here the CDR3 DNA reads TGTGCCAGCACCCCCGGACAGGGGAACTATGGCTACACCTTC. It encodes CASTPGQGNYGYTF.

In this sample, this clone turned up once. The chain links TRBV5-1 to TRBJ2-5, with D perhaps matching TRBD2 (5 bases). The CDR3 has 16 residues. Germline V gives CDR1 SGHRS, CDR2 YFSETQ. V was shortened by 3 bases and J by 5 bases, with 20 bases between the two germline ends. In DNA form, the CDR3 reads TGCGCCAGCAGCTACTCCGGGCCCCCCACGGGGGAGACCCAGTACTTC. Translating it yields CASSYSGPPTGETQYF.

This chain connects TRBV7-2 to TRBJ2-5, with 14 bases fitting TRBD2. The junction had 4 bases not matched to a gene; V was cut back by 5 bases and J by 5 bases. The CDR3 is made up of 15 amino acids. The germline gives CDR1 SGHTA, CDR2 FQGNSA. The CDR3 region is CASSTRTSGGETQYF. CDR3 coding DNA: TGTGCCAGCAGCACCCGGACTAGCGGGGGGGAGACCCAGTACTTC.

The chain recombines TRBV18 with TRBJ2-5; D perhaps matches TRBD2 (6 bases). The CDR3 totals 14 residues. Trimming pared 6 bases from V and 5 bases from J, leaving 16 bases between. Germline-derived CDR1 and CDR2 are KGHSH and LQKENI. CDR3 region: CASSHGGEWETQYF. The CDR3 DNA sequence: TGTGCCAGCTCCCACGGAGGGGAGTGGGAGACCCAGTACTTC.

The chain carries TRBV24-1 and TRBJ1-3, with 7 bases lining up with TRBD1. Trimming removed 4 bases from V and 4 bases from J; junction bases left unmatched: 0. Germline CDR1 reads KGHDR; CDR2 reads SFDVKD. The CDR3 extends over 13 amino acids. The CDR3 nucleotides are TGTGCCACCAGTGAGACAGGGGGAAACACCATATATTTT. It yields the protein CATSETGGNTIYF.

The chain links TRBV7-2 to TRBJ2-5, with 8 bases that match TRBD1. The CDR3 is made up of 15 amino acids. The ends lost 0 bases at V and 7 bases at J; junction bases unmatched: 7. Germline V gene lookup returns CDR1 SGHTA and CDR2 FQGNSA. The CDR3, as DNA: TGTGCCAGCAGCTTAGCTGGGACAGGAGGGGGGACCCAGTACTTC. Its translation is CASSLAGTGGGTQYF. The entire variable domain, with the rest obtained from reference TRBV7-2 and TRBJ2-5, is as follows: GAGVSQSPSNKVTEKGKDVELRCDPISGHTALYWYRQSLGQGLEFLIYFQGNSAPDKSGLPSDRFSAERTGGSVSTLTIQRTQQEDSAVYLCASSLAGTGGGTQYFGPGTRLLVL.

The chain recombines TRBV6-2 or TRBV6-3 with TRBJ2-5; TRBD2 aligns across 8 bases. CDR1 is MNHEY and CDR2 is SVGEGT in the germline V gene. Trimming took 5 bases from V and 5 from J; bases not matched to a gene: 7. This CDR3 contains 14 residues. As DNA, the CDR3 is TGTGCCAGCAGTACCGGGGGGGGTTCGGAGACCCAGTACTTC. Its protein product is CASSTGGGSETQYF.

V is TRBV18 and J is TRBJ2-3, with 9 nucleotides matching TRBD1. The germline V gene has CDR1 KGHSH and CDR2 LQKENI. J gave up 2 bases and V 3 bases, and 12 bases lay outside the gene matches. The CDR3 is made up of 18 amino acids. The CDR3 coding sequence is TGTGCCAGCTCACCGTGGGTGCCGGGGACAGGGAACACAGATACGCAGTATTTT. Amino acid sequence: CASSPWVPGTGNTDTQYF.

V usage is TRBV21-1 and J usage is TRBJ1-2; the DNA was not used to check the table's D call, TRBD1. TRBV21-1 is reported as a pseudogene. The CDR3 covers 13 residues. The CDR3 nucleotides read TGTGCCAGCATCCTTACAGGGTCGTGTGGCTACACCTTC. Translating it yields CASILTGSCGYTF.

The chain couples TRBV18 to TRBJ1-2, with 8 bases that match TRBD1. V trimming: 6 bases; J trimming: 6 bases; junction bases outside the gene matches: 12. CDR3 length: 15 amino acids. From germline, CDR1 is KGHSH and CDR2 LQKENI. The CDR3: CASSPGQGGEDGYTF. The CDR3 coding sequence is TGTGCCAGCTCCCCAGGACAGGGCGGTGAAGATGGCTACACCTTC.

The CDR3 here is CASSSVAVNYGYTF. The CDR3 coding sequence is TGTGCCAGCAGCTCCGTTGCGGTTAACTATGGCTACACCTTC. The chain combines TRBV7-9 with TRBJ1-2, with D unresolved. This CDR3 region has 14 residues. Germline CDR1 is SEHNR and CDR2 is FQNEAQ (reference sequence). V shed 4 bases and J shed 1 base, with 10 bases lying between them.

The chain employs TRBV5-1 and TRBJ2-2, with 7 bases fitting TRBD1. V shed 0 bases, J shed 5 bases, and the junction held 4 bases outside the gene matches. Germline assignment: CDR1 SGHRS and CDR2 YFSETQ. This CDR3 has 15 residues. The CDR3 nucleotides are TGCGCCAGCAGCTTGGCGACAGGGCAAACCGGGGAGCTGTTTTTT. Its protein is CASSLATGQTGELFF. Full variable domain (missing parts from reference TRBV5-1 and TRBJ2-2): KAGVTQTPRYLIKTRGQQVTLSCSPISGHRSVSWYQQTPGQGLQFLFEYFSETQRNKGNFPGRFSGRQFSNSRSEMNVSTLELGDSALYLCASSLATGQTGELFFGEGSRLTVL.

The rearrangement uses TRBV5-1 and TRBJ2-3; 10 nucleotides agree with TRBD2. The V and J ends lost 4 bases and 11 bases, in that order; junction bases with no gene match: 7. Germline assignment: CDR1 SGHRS and CDR2 YFSETQ. The length of the CDR3 is 13 residues. DNA for the CDR3: TGCGCCAGCAGCACTCCTAGCGGGAGCGTGCAGTATTTT. As protein: CASSTPSGSVQYF. The full variable domain, its missing parts supplied by reference TRBV5-1 and TRBJ2-3, is KAGVTQTPRYLIKTRGQQVTLSCSPISGHRSVSWYQQTPGQGLQFLFEYFSETQRNKGNFPGRFSGRQFSNSRSEMNVSTLELGDSALYLCASSTPSGSVQYFGPGTRLTVL.

This sequence joins TRBV29-1 and TRBJ2-7; TRBD1 is a possible D gene (6 bases). V lost 7 bases, J lost 6 bases, and 16 bases lay in between. The germline gives CDR1 SQVTM, CDR2 ANQGSEA. The CDR3 covers 12 residues. The CDR3 bases are TGCAGCGCCGATTTAGGGGGTTCCGAGCAGTACTTC. Translation: CSADLGGSEQYF.

This clone was seen once. This chain connects TRBV13 to TRBJ2-3; D gene unclear. V lost 1 base to trimming and J lost 6 bases, with 11 bases between them. Germline CDR1 reads PRHDT; CDR2 reads FYEKMQ (reference sequence). The CDR3 extends over 14 amino acids. CDR3 in amino acids: CASSLARPADTQYF. CDR3 DNA: TGTGCCAGCAGCTTAGCTAGGCCCGCGGATACGCAGTATTTT.

This clone was counted only a few times. V and J are TRBV28 and TRBJ1-2; D may be TRBD1 (6 bases). V was clipped by 6 bases and J by 1 base, with 9 bases between them. Germline V gives CDR1 MDHEN, CDR2 SYDVKM. The CDR3 is 13 residues long. CDR3 sequence: CASRKDSNYGYTF. Written as DNA, the CDR3 is TGTGCCAGCAGGAAGGACAGTAACTATGGCTACACCTTC.

Written as DNA, the CDR3 is TGTGCCAGCACCCCTCACCCGGTGGCGGGCACAGATACGCAGTATTTT. This codes for CASTPHPVAGTDTQYF. The gene calls are TRBV6-2 or TRBV6-3 and TRBJ2-3; D not certain. Germline-derived CDR1 and CDR2 are MNHEY and SVGEGT. The CDR3 is 16 residues long. The V gene lost 7 bases and the J gene lost 1 base, with 18 bases spanning the gap.

The gene calls are TRBV7-9 and TRBJ2-1; 15 bases line up with TRBD2. The junction had 3 bases not matched to a gene; V was cut back by 5 bases and J by 7 bases. Germline V CDR1 and CDR2: SEHNR, FQNEAQ (reference sequence). CDR3 size: 15 residues. The CDR3 DNA sequence: TGTGCCAGCAGCCTTGGACTAGCGGGAGGGAATGAGCAGTTCTTC. The encoded protein is CASSLGLAGGNEQFF.

The CDR3 reads CASSVYGGEQYF. The CDR3 DNA is TGTGCCAGCTCAGTTTACGGCGGGGAGCAGTACTTC. The chain links TRBV18 to TRBJ2-7, with a weak D call TRBD2 (5 bases). V gave up 5 bases and J gave up 7 bases, with 12 bases separating them. Germline values: CDR1 KGHSH, CDR2 LQKENI. This CDR3 region has 12 residues. Full variable domain (remainder filled in from reference TRBV18 and TRBJ2-7): NAGVMQNPRHLVRRRGQEARLRCSPMKGHSHVYWYRQLPEEGLKFMVYLQKENIIDESGMPKERFSAEFPKEGPSILRIQQVVRGDSAAYFCASSVYGGEQYFGPGTRLTVT.

V and J are TRBV5-1 and TRBJ1-2; the D gene is possibly TRBD1 (6 bases). Between the trimmed V and J ends, which lost 0 bases and 8 bases, there was a span of 14 bases. The CDR3 length is 14 residues. Germline V gives CDR1 SGHRS, CDR2 YFSETQ. The DNA for the CDR3 is TGCGCCAGCAGCTTGGCCCCGGGACAATTCGGCTACACCTTC. Its translation: CASSLAPGQFGYTF. Complete variable domain (other parts from reference TRBV5-1 and TRBJ1-2): KAGVTQTPRYLIKTRGQQVTLSCSPISGHRSVSWYQQTPGQGLQFLFEYFSETQRNKGNFPGRFSGRQFSNSRSEMNVSTLELGDSALYLCASSLAPGQFGYTFGSGTRLTVV.

The V call is TRBV2, the J call TRBJ2-3; 9 positions match TRBD2. The length of the CDR3 is 17 residues. Germline CDR1 is SNHLY and CDR2 is FYNNEI. V lost 8 bases, J lost 3 bases, and 15 bases stayed unmatched. The CDR3 bases are TGTGCCAGCCAAGTAGCGGGAGCTCTCTCAATGACAGATACGCAGTATTTT. Its protein is CASQVAGALSMTDTQYF.